Presented here are 21 T cell receptor beta chains from one specimen sequenced in a study of human T cells and chemical hapten exposure. The sample's time point: patch test 3, about 24 weeks after DPC sensitization. Described treatment: therapeutic diphenylcyclopropenone sensitization with weekly scalp DPC. TCRdb passed the RACE reads through MiXCR, listing each CDR3 protein once. The data hold tens of thousands of distinct CDR3 sequences, with around 10% observed a single time. Sample: whole blood, taken in connection with sensitization to the hapten diphenylcyclopropenone (DPC). The receptors come from a woman aged 50 to 60 with alopecia areata. Some clones in this sample may be carry-over from other donors' samples.

The chain links TRBV3-1 to TRBJ2-1; 10 bases align to TRBD2. The CDR3 runs to 14 residues. With V trimmed by 2 bases and J by 9 bases, 4 bases remained unmatched. Germline V lookup: CDR1 LGHDT, CDR2 YNNKEL (reference sequence). CDR3 region: CASSQQREGREQFF. Here the CDR3 DNA reads TGTGCCAGCAGCCAACAGCGGGAGGGCCGTGAGCAGTTCTTC.

This clonotype was counted many times. The chain joins TRBV3-1 to TRBJ1-1; D is unclear. The CDR3 is made up of 13 amino acids. V shed 6 bases and J shed 1 base, with 9 bases lying between them. Germline CDR1 and CDR2: LGHDT and YNNKEL (reference sequence). DNA of the CDR3: TGTGCCAGCAGGTACCTGGGGAACACTGAAGCTTTCTTT. This sequence encodes CASRYLGNTEAFF.

This clonotype was found a few times. V gene TRBV24-1 combines with J gene TRBJ2-7; TRBD2 aligns across 13 bases. Per germline, CDR1 KGHDR and CDR2 SFDVKD. The CDR3 contains 15 residues. The ends lost 3 bases at V and 5 bases at J; junction bases unmatched: 3. The CDR3 DNA sequence: TGTGCCACCAGTGATAGCGGGACTAGCGGGGACGAGCAGTACTTC. Translation gives CATSDSGTSGDEQYF.

The genes are TRBV7-6 and TRBJ1-6; tentatively, D is TRBD1 (6 bases). V lost 5 bases, J lost 7 bases, and 18 bases lay in between. There are 16 residues in the CDR3. Germline V gene sequence: CDR1 SGHVS, CDR2 FNYEAQ. The CDR3, as DNA: TGTGCCAGCAGCCGATGGGGTACGGACAGCAATTCACCCCTCCACTTT. This sequence encodes CASSRWGTDSNSPLHF.

This clonotype turned up a few times. The chain recombines TRBV20-1 with TRBJ1-2; no clear D. The CDR3 totals 13 residues. The V gene's germline CDR1 is DFQATT and CDR2 SNEGSKA (reference sequence). V lost 3 bases and J lost 8, with 16 bases in between. Here the CDR3 reads CSASPLRTEGYTF. The DNA of the CDR3 is TGCAGTGCTAGTCCCCTACGTACAGAGGGCTACACCTTC.

This clonotype was observed a few times. The gene calls are TRBV19 and TRBJ2-1; D is perhaps TRBD1 (6 bases). This CDR3 spans 14 amino acids. Germline V gives CDR1 LNHDA, CDR2 SQIVND (reference sequence). V was clipped by 5 bases and J by 5 bases, with 13 bases between them. The CDR3 sequence: CASSLRTANNEQFF. CDR3 DNA sequence: TGTGCCAGTAGTCTGAGGACAGCCAACAATGAGCAGTTCTTC.

The chain couples TRBV10-1 to TRBJ2-3; the D is unclear. Germline-derived CDR1 and CDR2 are WNHNN and SYGVQD (reference sequence). This CDR3 comprises 14 residues. V lost 0 bases and J 0 bases, leaving 4 bases between the germline ends. This chain's CDR3 is CASSESVSTDTQYF. CDR3 nucleotide sequence: TGCGCCAGCAGTGAGTCCGTCAGCACAGATACGCAGTATTTT.

This clonotype came up many times. The chain uses TRBV28 and TRBJ1-4, with D hard to call. The length of the CDR3 is 15 residues. V was shortened by 5 bases and J by 0 bases, with 10 bases between the two germline ends. Per germline, CDR1 MDHEN and CDR2 SYDVKM. The CDR3: CASSDHGTTNEKLFF. DNA for the CDR3: TGTGCCAGCAGTGACCATGGAACAACTAATGAAAAACTGTTTTTT.

This clonotype has more than one count but fewer than ten. The chain combines TRBV12-3 or TRBV12-4 with TRBJ2-7; no clear D. Trimming removed 6 bases at V and 4 bases at J, with 13 bases between. This CDR3 contains 13 residues. DNA for the CDR3: TGTGCCAGCAGCCCTCAGGCGATGTACGAGCAGTACTTC. Protein product: CASSPQAMYEQYF.

This clonotype was counted ten times or more. This chain joins TRBV20-1 and TRBJ2-3; D uncertain. The CDR3 totals 12 residues. Deletions cut 6 bases from V and 0 bases from J, with 7 bases between. Germline V gives CDR1 DFQATT, CDR2 SNEGSKA (reference sequence). CDR3 region: CSAPGSTDTQYF. The CDR3 DNA follows: TGCAGTGCCCCAGGCAGCACAGATACGCAGTATTTT.

This clonotype appeared many times. The chain carries TRBV7-2 and TRBJ2-7; weak D call: TRBD2 (6 bases). The germline V gene has CDR1 SGHTA and CDR2 FQGNSA. V lost 5 bases and J lost 1, with 15 bases in between. The CDR3 is 15 amino acids. CDR3 sequence: CASSARGRGSYEQYF. DNA for the CDR3: TGTGCCAGCAGCGCGCGGGGTAGGGGTTCCTACGAGCAGTACTTC.

This clonotype was seen at least ten times. The chain links TRBV2 to TRBJ1-2; D is undetermined. CDR3 length: 12 residues. CDR1 is SNHLY, CDR2 FYNNEI, per germline. V was cut by 6 bases and J by 4 bases, with 9 bases left in between. In DNA form, the CDR3 reads TGTGCCAGCAGGCAATGGACCTATGGCTACACCTTC. Translated, it gives CASRQWTYGYTF.

V gene TRBV7-2 combines with J gene TRBJ2-5; D call uncertain. Germline loops: CDR1 SGHTA, CDR2 FQGNSA. This CDR3 has 14 residues. V lost 1 base, J lost 7 bases, and 13 bases lay in between. CDR3 sequence (DNA): TGTGCCAGCAGCTTAGGGTCCTACGGATGGACCCAGTACTTC. It encodes CASSLGSYGWTQYF.

This clonotype was observed a few times. The J gene is TRBJ2-3, the V gene TRBV7-9; 16 bases are a match to TRBD2. The CDR3 loop spans 18 amino acids. Trimming at V came to 4 bases and at J to 3 bases, leaving 7 bases not matched to a gene. Germline-derived CDR1 and CDR2 are SEHNR and FQNEAQ (reference sequence). The CDR3 sequence: CASSSGLAGGPRTDTQYF. CDR3 sequence (DNA): TGTGCCAGCAGCTCGGGACTAGCGGGGGGGCCCCGGACAGATACGCAGTATTTT. The full variable domain, rest sourced from reference TRBV7-9 and TRBJ2-3, is DTGVSQNPRHKITKRGQNVTFRCDPISEHNRLYWYRQTLGQGPEFLTYFQNEAQLEKSRLLSDRFSAERPKGSFSTLEIQRTEQGDSAMYLCASSSGLAGGPRTDTQYFGPGTRLTVL.

This clonotype was counted a few times. The chain joins TRBV7-9 to TRBJ1-4; no clear D. CDR3 length: 14 amino acids. V lost 0 bases to trimming and J lost 8 bases, with 10 bases between them. Germline CDR1 reads SEHNR; CDR2 reads FQNEAQ (reference sequence). Written as DNA, the CDR3 is TGTGCCAGCAGCTTAGCGCGAGAAAGCGAAAAACTGTTTTTT. Encoded protein: CASSLARESEKLFF.

Only a few counts were recorded for this clonotype. CDR3 bases: TGCGCCAGCAGCTTTGGACAGCTTAGCGATGAGCAGTTCTTC. It codes for CASSFGQLSDEQFF. J is TRBJ2-1 and V is TRBV5-1; maybe TRBD1 (6 bases). Germline-derived CDR1 and CDR2 are SGHRS and YFSETQ. CDR3 length: 14 residues. Trimming took off 2 bases at V and 8 bases at J, with 14 bases between the two ends.

In this sample, this clonotype turned up a few times. This sequence joins TRBV12-3 or TRBV12-4 and TRBJ1-1; 7 bases match TRBD1. This CDR3 has 14 residues. Germline trimming cut 7 bases from V and 11 bases from J; bases unmatched to any gene: 16. In DNA, the CDR3 is TGTGCCAGCACCTCCAATACAGGGGTTAATACGGCTTTCTTT. Translated, it gives CASTSNTGVNTAFF.

This clonotype was seen ten or more times. The V call is TRBV12-3 or TRBV12-4, the J call TRBJ2-7; D unclear. CDR3 length equals 14 residues. The V end was cut by 6 bases, the J end by 3 bases, with 15 bases between. The CDR3 loop is CASSPSWRFYEQYF. CDR3 DNA: TGTGCCAGCAGCCCCTCCTGGCGATTCTACGAGCAGTACTTC.

This clonotype was found many times. The junction departs from the called germline gene at one end, perhaps through a read error. The rearrangement links TRBV10-1 to TRBJ1-6; D gene ambiguous. In germline, CDR1 is WNHNN, CDR2 SYGVQD (reference sequence). This CDR3 is 15 amino acids long. CDR3 nucleotide sequence: TGCGCCAGCAGTGAGGCAATTTGGATGAATTTACCCCTCCACTTT. Protein: CASSEAIWMNLPLHF.

This clonotype was observed at least ten times. The rearrangement links TRBV28 to TRBJ1-4; D ambiguous. The CDR3 runs to 16 residues. V was pared by 7 bases and J by 7 bases, with 22 bases between. Germline V gene sequence: CDR1 MDHEN, CDR2 SYDVKM. The CDR3 DNA reads TGTGCCAGCACGTCCCTCACGGCGGTTTTTGGTGAAAAACTGTTTTTT. Encoded protein: CASTSLTAVFGEKLFF.

This clonotype has more than one count but fewer than ten. The rearrangement uses TRBV20-1 and TRBJ2-3, with 11 nucleotides matching TRBD2. The CDR3 is 16 amino acids. Germline V gene sequence: CDR1 DFQATT, CDR2 SNEGSKA (reference sequence). The trim removed 6 bases at V and 4 bases at J, leaving 12 bases unmatched. The CDR3 bases are TGCAGTGCGAGCCATAACCTAGCGGGAGGATCAGATACGCAGTATTTT. It codes for CSASHNLAGGSDTQYF.